The 4 T cell receptor beta chains listed next were all sequenced from one sample in a study of blood T cell repertoires in COVID-19. The table came from immunoSEQ multiplex PCR; TCRdb's copy has only in-frame clones and leaves some out. The sample lists 320,000 or so clones, 89% occurring once. Input material: PBMCs or T cells enriched from blood (not recorded which). These receptors originate from a man between 60 and 75 years old who had recovered from COVID-19.

The gene calls are TRBV18 and TRBJ2-5; 7 nucleotides align to TRBD1. The CDR3 sequence is 15 residues long. Unmatched junction bases numbered 11, after V lost 5 bases and J lost 5 bases. CDR1 is KGHSH, CDR2 LQKENI, per germline. CDR3 nucleotides: TGTGCCAGCTCATCGGGACAGCCGGGCTGGGAGACCCAGTACTTC. It translates to CASSSGQPGWETQYF. Looking up the rest from reference TRBV18 and TRBJ2-5 gives the full variable domain: NAGVMQNPRHLVRRRGQEARLRCSPMKGHSHVYWYRQLPEEGLKFMVYLQKENIIDESGMPKERFSAEFPKEGPSILRIQQVVRGDSAAYFCASSSGQPGWETQYFGPGTRLLVL.

The chain joins TRBV27 to TRBJ2-7; D possibly corresponds to TRBD1 (6 bases). With 1 base removed from V and 2 bases from J, the gap between germline ends came to 9 bases. The germline V gene has CDR1 MNHEY and CDR2 SMNVEV (reference sequence). The CDR3 spans 14 residues. CDR3 sequence (DNA): TGTGCCAGCAGTTTATTTGAGGGGGCCTACGAGCAGTACTTC. Translated, it gives CASSLFEGAYEQYF.

This rearrangement joins TRBV20-1 to TRBJ2-3; D possibly corresponds to TRBD1 (6 bases). CDR3 length: 14 residues. The germline V gene has CDR1 DFQATT and CDR2 SNEGSKA (reference sequence). Trimming removed 3 bases from V and 5 bases from J, with 15 bases in between. Here the CDR3 DNA reads TGCAGTGCTAGTTACGGGATAGGGGGAGATACGCAGTATTTT. Translated, it gives CSASYGIGGDTQYF.

Of note for this clone: The same CDR3 also results from other DNA sequences found in this sample. The chain links TRBV7-9 to TRBJ1-5; D is ambiguous. Trimming cost V 0 bases and J 4 bases, with 10 bases left between them. The CDR3 extends over 15 amino acids. CDR1 is SEHNR and CDR2 is FQNEAQ in the germline V gene (reference sequence). CDR3 residues: CASSLASGVNQPQHF. The CDR3 coding sequence is TGTGCCAGCAGCTTAGCCTCAGGTGTTAATCAGCCCCAGCATTTT.